The 8 T cell receptor beta chains in this list originate from one sample, sequenced in a study of blood T cell repertoires in COVID-19. TCRdb's copy holds only in-frame clones and misses some; the assay was immunoSEQ multiplex PCR. The sample has 200,000 to 250,000 clones, more than 75% seen once. Sequences were obtained from PBMCs or T cells enriched from blood (not recorded which). The receptors stem from a woman aged 45 to 65 who had recovered from COVID-19.

This chain joins TRBV7-2 and TRBJ1-2, with TRBD1 matching 9 bases. The CDR3 has 15 amino acids. The ends lost 3 bases at V and 8 bases at J; junction bases unmatched: 10. CDR1 SGHTA and CDR2 FQGNSA come from the germline V gene. CDR3 bases: TGTGCCAGCAGCTTCGGACAGGGGTTATACGGCGGCTACACCTTC. Its protein is CASSFGQGLYGGYTF.

V and J are TRBV7-2 and TRBJ1-2; D gene ambiguous. CDR1 is SGHTA, CDR2 FQGNSA, per germline. Trimming removed 5 bases at V and 7 bases at J, with 20 bases between. The CDR3 contains 15 residues. The DNA for the CDR3 is TGTGCCAGCAGCGCGGGAACGGCGAACTGGGGTGGCTACACCTTC. Translating gives CASSAGTANWGGYTF.

The V gene is TRBV27, the J gene TRBJ2-1, with 7 bases fitting TRBD2. Germline CDR1 MNHEY, CDR2 SMNVEV (reference sequence). Losses at the gene ends were 6 bases for V and 0 bases for J; bases not matched to a gene: 11. The CDR3 contains 17 residues. The CDR3 spells CASSLKGRGSSYNEQFF. The CDR3 bases are TGTGCCAGCAGCCTTAAGGGGCGGGGGAGCTCCTACAATGAGCAGTTCTTC.

The chain is built from TRBV7-2 and TRBJ2-5; a weak D match, TRBD2 (5 bases). V lost 4 bases and J 0 bases, leaving 12 bases between the germline ends. The CDR3 length is 15 residues. CDR1 is SGHTA and CDR2 is FQGNSA in the germline V gene. The CDR3 reads CASSSSRANQETQYF. CDR3 DNA sequence: TGTGCCAGCAGCTCTTCGCGGGCCAACCAAGAGACCCAGTACTTC. The complete variable domain, with remaining parts taken from reference TRBV7-2 and TRBJ2-5, reads GAGVSQSPSNKVTEKGKDVELRCDPISGHTALYWYRQSLGQGLEFLIYFQGNSAPDKSGLPSDRFSAERTGGSVSTLTIQRTQQEDSAVYLCASSSSRANQETQYFGPGTRLLVL.

About this clone itself: This specimen includes other DNA sequences encoding the same CDR3. The rearrangement uses TRBV28 and TRBJ1-4; 8 bases are shared with TRBD1. Per the germline V gene, CDR1 is MDHEN and CDR2 is SYDVKM. J gave up 5 bases and V 4 bases, and 3 bases lay outside the gene matches. The CDR3 length is 14 residues. The CDR3 sequence: CASSSGGANEKLFF. The DNA for the CDR3 is TGTGCCAGCAGTTCAGGGGGCGCGAATGAAAAACTGTTTTTT.

V is TRBV19 and J is TRBJ2-1; D may be TRBD2 (5 bases). The V and J ends lost 4 bases and 6 bases respectively, with 7 bases between them. Per germline, CDR1 LNHDA and CDR2 SQIVND (reference sequence). The CDR3 contains 12 residues. CDR3 nucleotides: TGTGCCAGTAGTAGAGGACTCAATGAGCAGTTCTTC. This encodes CASSRGLNEQFF.

The chain uses TRBV7-9 and TRBJ2-3; possibly TRBD2 for D (5 bases). Germline assignment: CDR1 SEHNR and CDR2 FQNEAQ (reference sequence). The CDR3 covers 14 residues. V dropped 5 bases and J dropped 0 bases, with 9 bases sitting between them. The CDR3 reads CASSGRTSTDTQYF. As DNA, the CDR3 is TGTGCCAGCAGCGGTCGGACTAGCACAGATACGCAGTATTTT.

V usage is TRBV2 and J usage is TRBJ1-1, with 9 positions matching TRBD1. Germline loops: CDR1 SNHLY, CDR2 FYNNEI. The CDR3 is 16 residues long. V lost 8 bases to trimming and J lost 7 bases; unmatched junction nucleotides: 17. The CDR3 spells CASVIQGALESVEAFF. CDR3 nucleotides: TGTGCCAGCGTAATACAGGGGGCGCTGGAATCAGTTGAAGCTTTCTTT.